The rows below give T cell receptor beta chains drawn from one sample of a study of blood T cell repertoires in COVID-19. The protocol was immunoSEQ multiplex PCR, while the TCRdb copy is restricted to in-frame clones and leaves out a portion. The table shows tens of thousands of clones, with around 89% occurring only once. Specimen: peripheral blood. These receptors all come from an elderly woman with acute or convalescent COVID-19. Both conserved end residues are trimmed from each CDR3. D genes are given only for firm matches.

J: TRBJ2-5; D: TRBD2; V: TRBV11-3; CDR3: ASSLDSGHSPGTQY
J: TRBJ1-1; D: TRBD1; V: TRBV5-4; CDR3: ASSLGQMNTEAF
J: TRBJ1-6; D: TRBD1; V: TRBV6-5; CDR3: ASSRTDRADSPLH
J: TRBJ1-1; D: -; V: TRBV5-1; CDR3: ASSLESGGTEAF
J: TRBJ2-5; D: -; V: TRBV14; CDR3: ASSPKEGRRETQY
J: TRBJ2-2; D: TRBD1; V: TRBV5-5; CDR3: ASSLGQGVITGELF
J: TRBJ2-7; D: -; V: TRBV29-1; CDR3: SVESAGAYEQY
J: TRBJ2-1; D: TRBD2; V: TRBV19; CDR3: ASSHNGGGSYFYNEQF
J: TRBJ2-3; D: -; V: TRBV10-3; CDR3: AISESAGRHTQY
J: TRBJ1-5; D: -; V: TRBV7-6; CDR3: ASSLGHRENQPQH
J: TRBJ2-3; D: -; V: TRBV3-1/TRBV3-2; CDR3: ASSQGARGTDTQY
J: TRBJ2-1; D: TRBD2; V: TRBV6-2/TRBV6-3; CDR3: ASSSTSGRYNEQF
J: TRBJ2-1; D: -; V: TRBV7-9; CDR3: ASSSRTVSYNEQF
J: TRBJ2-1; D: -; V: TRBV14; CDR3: ASSQNPSGSYNEQF
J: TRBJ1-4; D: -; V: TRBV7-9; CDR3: ASSSDRQGMGEKLF